Listed below are T cell receptor beta chains from one sample, sequenced in a study of blood T cell repertoires in COVID-19. The protocol was immunoSEQ multiplex PCR, while the TCRdb copy is restricted to in-frame clones and leaves out a portion. The top ten hold 3.9% of the sample, which has about 320,000 clones, more than 90% seen once. The source material was PBMCs or T cells enriched from blood (not recorded which). These receptor sequences come from a woman aged 25 to 39 who had been exposed to COVID-19. CDR3s include the opening cysteine and the closing phenylalanine or tryptophan. D genes are given only for firm matches. Expanded clones get a size class; other rows say once, few or many, or leave the size out.

>few|TRBJ2-5|TRBD2|TRBV29-1
TGCAGCGTAAAATTAGCGGGGGGGGCCCAAGAGACCCAGTACTTC
CSVKLAGGAQETQYF
>once|TRBJ2-5|NA|TRBV5-1
TGCGCCAGCAGCTTGGAACGGGGTGGGGAGACCCAGTACTTC
CASSLERGGETQYF
>NA|TRBJ2-7|NA|TRBV27
TGTGCCAGCAGCCCCACCCCCCCGGAGGTCTACGAGCAGTACTTC
CASSPTPPEVYEQYF
>NA|TRBJ2-1|NA|TRBV2
TGTGCCAGCAGTGAGTTTTTATTCCGCGGGCAGGCGGGCGATGAGCAGTTCTTC
CASSEFLFRGQAGDEQFF
>NA|TRBJ1-1|TRBD1|TRBV5-1
TGCGCCAGCAGCGCACGGACAGGGTTGGACACTGAAGCTTTCTTT
CASSARTGLDTEAFF
>NA|TRBJ2-2|TRBD1|TRBV27
TGTGCCAGCACGGGGACAGGGATCCGGGAGCTGTTTTTT
CASTGTGIRELFF
>NA|TRBJ2-7|TRBD1|TRBV6-5
TGTGCCAGCTCGGACAGGACAGGGCCCTACGAGCAGTACTTC
CASSDRTGPYEQYF
>NA|TRBJ1-6|NA|TRBV6-5
TGTGCCAGCAGTTACCTCCAGGGATCACCCCTCCACTTT
CASSYLQGSPLHF
>NA|TRBJ2-2|NA|TRBV6-6
TGTGCCAGCAGTCGCCTCCAGGTTTACACCGGGGAGCTGTTTTTT
CASSRLQVYTGELFF
>NA|TRBJ2-4|NA|TRBV6-4
TGTGCCAGCACCCACGACGTAGCGAGCGTTCAGTACTTC
CASTHDVASVQYF
>NA|TRBJ2-7|NA|TRBV10-3
TGTGCCATCCGGTGGGGAGACCCTCTGGGCTACGAGCAGTACTTC
CAIRWGDPLGYEQYF
>NA|TRBJ1-2|NA|TRBV5-6
TGTGCCAGCAGCGCCACCGGGTCCACCTATGGCTACACCTTC
CASSATGSTYGYTF
>NA|TRBJ2-1|TRBD2|TRBV2
TGTGCCAGCAGTAAACTAGCGGGGGTTTCCAATGAGCAGTTCTTC
CASSKLAGVSNEQFF
>NA|TRBJ1-2|TRBD1|TRBV10-1
TGCGCCAGCAGTGAGTGGGACAGGCGTTGCGGATGCGGCTACACCTTC
CASSEWDRRCGCGYTF
>NA|TRBJ1-2|NA|TRBV18
TGTGCCAGCTCACCACCGGGCAGGGGTGGGGGCTACACCTTC
CASSPPGRGGGYTF
>NA|TRBJ2-7|TRBD2|TRBV9
TGTGCCAGCAGCGTAACAGCGGGGGGGATCTACGAGCAGTACTTC
CASSVTAGGIYEQYF
>NA|TRBJ1-1|TRBD1|TRBV28
TGTGCCAGCAGTTTAAGGACAGGGGGTTATACTGAAGCTTTCTTT
CASSLRTGGYTEAFF
>NA|TRBJ1-1|NA|TRBV27
TGTGCCAGCAGTTACAGGCGGGGGAATTTAGCTTTCTTT
CASSYRRGNLAFF
>NA|TRBJ2-5|TRBD1|TRBV27
TGTGCCAGCAGTTTATGGGCAGGGGGCAGGGAGACCCAGTACTTC
CASSLWAGGRETQYF
>NA|TRBJ1-1|NA|TRBV19
TGTGCCAGTAGGCCTCACCTAGGAAGCAGCTTGAACACTGAAGCTTTCTTT
CASRPHLGSSLNTEAFF
>NA|TRBJ2-5|TRBD1|TRBV9
TGTGCCAGCAGTATGGGACAGGGAGGGGAGACCCAGTACTTC
CASSMGQGGETQYF
>NA|TRBJ2-7|NA|TRBV4-3
TGCGCCAGCAGCCAAGGGGCGAGTTGGGGCACCGTATCATACGAGCAGTACTTC
CASSQGASWGTVSYEQYF
>NA|TRBJ1-6|TRBD1|TRBV30
TGTGCCTGGAGTGGCCCTGGGACAGGGCAGGATTCACCCCTCCACTTT
CAWSGPGTGQDSPLHF
>once|TRBJ1-6|TRBD1|TRBV18
TGTGCCAGCTCACCAAGCGGGACAGGGGATTCACCCCTCCACTTT
CASSPSGTGDSPLHF
>NA|TRBJ1-2|NA|TRBV19
TGTGCCAGTAGTATGGGGGAGGTGTATGGCTACACCTTC
CASSMGEVYGYTF
>NA|TRBJ2-5|NA|TRBV5-4
TGTGCCAGCAGCTCGAGATGGGGGGGCCGCCAAGAGACCCAGTACTTC
CASSSRWGGRQETQYF
>NA|TRBJ1-1|NA|TRBV6-5
TGTGCCAGCAGAGCAGGAAACACTGAAGCTTTCTTT
CASRAGNTEAFF
>NA|TRBJ1-1|NA|TRBV6-5
TGTGCCAGCAGTTACTCGCGGTTTGGGGGCGACACTGAAGCTTTCTTT
CASSYSRFGGDTEAFF
>NA|TRBJ1-1|NA|TRBV5-4
TGTGCCAGCAGCTTAATGGACAGCCCCATCACTGAAGCTTTCTTT
CASSLMDSPITEAFF
>NA|TRBJ1-6|NA|TRBV9
TGTGCCAGCAGCGTAGGGGGCGGGGCCAATTCACCCCTCCACTTT
CASSVGGGANSPLHF
>NA|TRBJ1-3|NA|TRBV5-8
TGTGCCAGCAGCTTGGACGGGGGGAGAAACACCATATATTTT
CASSLDGGRNTIYF
>NA|TRBJ1-1|NA|TRBV21-1
TGTGCCAGCAGCAAAGATGAGAAGAACACTGAAGCTTTCTTT
CASSKDEKNTEAFF
>few|TRBJ2-7|NA|TRBV27
TGTGCCTGCCGTCGGGGGACCGTCTCCTACGAGCAGTACTTC
CACRRGTVSYEQYF
>NA|TRBJ2-2|TRBD1|TRBV28
TGTGCCAGCAGTTCCCCCTCTCAGACAGGGGCCGGGGAGCTGTTTTTT
CASSSPSQTGAGELFF
>NA|TRBJ1-4|NA|TRBV7-9
TGTGCCAGCAGCTTTTTGGGGCAAAAAAGGGGTCCTAATGAAAAACTGTTTTTT
CASSFLGQKRGPNEKLFF
>NA|TRBJ2-1|NA|TRBV6-5
TGTGCCAGCACAGCAGGGCGGGGAAACAATGAGCAGTTCTTC
CASTAGRGNNEQFF
>NA|TRBJ1-6|TRBD1|TRBV28
TGTGCCAGCAGCCTCCTGACAGGGGCCTATAATTCACCCCTCCACTTT
CASSLLTGAYNSPLHF
>NA|TRBJ1-2|TRBD1|TRBV19
TGTGCCAGTAGCCCAACAGGGGGAGGCTACACCTTC
CASSPTGGGYTF
>NA|TRBJ2-7|NA|TRBV5-6
TGTGCCAGCAGCTCCGGAGCTGGGAGTCTGGACGAGCAGTACTTC
CASSSGAGSLDEQYF
>NA|TRBJ2-5|TRBD2|TRBV5-4
TGTGCCAGCAGCTTGGCGGTAGCGGGAGTACAAGAGACCCAGTACTTC
CASSLAVAGVQETQYF
>NA|TRBJ2-7|NA|TRBV10-3
TGTGCCATCAGTGGATCCGGGACAATAATGGACGAGCAGTACTTC
CAISGSGTIMDEQYF
>NA|TRBJ1-4|TRBD1|TRBV9
TGTGCCAGCAGCTACGGACAGGGGGATAAAAAACTGTTTTTT
CASSYGQGDKKLFF
>NA|TRBJ2-3|NA|TRBV28
TGTGCCAGCAGTTTGGAGTATACAGATACGCAGTATTTT
CASSLEYTDTQYF
>NA|TRBJ2-1|NA|TRBV2
TGTGCCAGCAGTACAGGGTATGATGAGCAGTTCTTC
CASSTGYDEQFF
>NA|TRBJ2-5|TRBD2|TRBV7-8
TGTGCCAGCAGCCCGAATAGCGGGGGGGCGGAGACCCAGTACTTC
CASSPNSGGAETQYF
>NA|TRBJ1-1|TRBD1|TRBV5-4
TGTGCCAGCAGCTTTCCGGGACAGGGTCACACTGAAGCTTTCTTT
CASSFPGQGHTEAFF
>NA|TRBJ1-6|TRBD1|TRBV28
TGTGCCAGCTGGAGCAGGGGGGACTCACCCCTCCACTTT
CASWSRGDSPLHF
>NA|TRBJ2-5|NA|TRBV19
TGTGCCAGTAGTATAGAAGGGGGAGAGACCCAGTACTTC
CASSIEGGETQYF